This T cell receptor beta chain was identified in a study of OX40 agonist ivuxolimab in advanced cancers. The V gene end was trimmed by 4 bases and the J gene end by 0 bases; junction bases not matched to a gene: 6. This CDR3 has 16 residues. CDR1 KGHSH and CDR2 LQKENI come from the germline V gene. Data came from immunoSEQ multiplex PCR; TCRdb stores just in-frame clones and leaves some out. The sample lists some 95,000 clones; approximately 90% were seen once. The material sequenced was CD4+ or CD8+ T cells sorted from blood, taken in a trial of the OX40 agonist ivuxolimab. The clonotype was recovered from an adult with an advanced solid tumor such as melanoma, head and neck, liver or kidney cancer. The chain joins TRBV18 to TRBJ2-1; 7 bases align to TRBD2. The CDR3 DNA follows: TGTGCCAGCTCACTGGGCGGGGGAAGCTCCTACAATGAGCAGTTCTTC. It yields the protein CASSLGGGSSYNEQFF.